This TCR beta chain was sequenced during a study of cytomegalovirus exposure and HLA in healthy donors. TCRdb's table, derived via immunoSEQ multiplex PCR, lists solely in-frame clones and lacks some. The sample lists 150,000 to 200,000 clones; 88% were seen once. Sequencing was done on a sample of PBMCs. This receptor was taken from a man between 18 and 29 years old in good health and CMV-seronegative.

The CDR3 region has the DNA TGTGCCAGCAGCGTAGACGCCCAGGAGGGGAGAGCTTTCTTT. Translation gives CASSVDAQEGRAFF. The genes are TRBV9 and TRBJ1-1; D might be TRBD1 (5 bases). The V and J ends lost 0 bases and 10 bases respectively, with 16 bases between them. The CDR3 is 14 residues long. Germline lookup yields CDR1 SGDLS and CDR2 YYNGEE.